These 5 T cell receptor beta chains were all obtained from the same sample, sequenced in a study of PD-1 blockade in classical Hodgkin lymphoma. Sequencing used immunoSEQ multiplex PCR; TCRdb keeps in-frame clones, though not all of them. The data show 10,000 to 15,000 clones, with roughly 90% seen just once and about 0.85% held by the top ten. As to time point: cycle 4 day 1 (C4D1), after five to seven weeks of nivolumab. Brentuximab vedotin exposure varied, and every patient relapsed after autologous stem cell transplantation. By magnetic negative selection, CD4+ T cells were purified from thawed PBMCs. The material was CD4+ T cells from blood, obtained before the fourth cycle of nivolumab. The receptor source for this set is a human donor with classical Hodgkin lymphoma.

The rearrangement links TRBV19 to TRBJ1-5; TRBD1 matches at 12 bases. CDR1 and CDR2 (germline): LNHDA, SQIVND (reference sequence). V gave up 10 bases and J gave up 4 bases; unmatched junction bases: 5. This CDR3 spans 14 amino acids. This CDR3 is CATRDRGRNQPQHF. The CDR3 nucleotides are TGTGCCACCCGGGACAGGGGGCGTAATCAGCCCCAGCATTTT.

The J gene is TRBJ2-7, the V gene TRBV11-2; D is unclear. The germline CDR1 and CDR2 sequences are SGHAT and FQNNGV. With 6 bases removed from V and 3 bases from J, the gap between germline ends came to 9 bases. The CDR3 consists of 12 residues. The CDR3 sequence is CASSPPNYEQYF. Here the CDR3 DNA reads TGTGCCAGCAGTCCACCTAACTACGAGCAGTACTTC. Filled out from reference TRBV11-2 and TRBJ2-7, the complete variable domain reads EAGVAQSPRYKIIEKRQSVAFWCNPISGHATLYWYQQILGQGPKLLIQFQNNGVVDDSQLPKDRFSAERLKGVDSTLKIQPAKLEDSAVYLCASSPPNYEQYFGPGTRLTVT.

The V call is TRBV18, the J call TRBJ1-1, with D maybe TRBD1 (5 bases). The CDR3 length is 16 residues. V lost 3 bases and J 2 bases, leaving 16 bases between the germline ends. Germline V gene lookup returns CDR1 KGHSH and CDR2 LQKENI. The CDR3 DNA sequence: TGTGCCAGCTCACCGAACCCGGGGCAGGCAAACACTGAAGCTTTCTTT. It encodes CASSPNPGQANTEAFF.

The chain joins TRBV7-6 to TRBJ1-2; a weak D match, TRBD1 (6 bases). V was cut by 5 bases and J by 8 bases, with 18 bases left in between. Germline V gives CDR1 SGHVS, CDR2 FNYEAQ. This CDR3 has 14 amino acids. The CDR3 DNA is TGTGCCAGCAGCCCCACCGTGGGCGGGGGCGGCTACACCTTC. Protein: CASSPTVGGGGYTF. The variable domain in full, with the rest retrieved from reference TRBV7-6 and TRBJ1-2, is GAGVSQSPRYKVTKRGQDVALRCDPISGHVSLYWYRQALGQGPEFLTYFNYEAQQDKSGLPNDRFSAERPEGSISTLTIQRTEQRDSAMYRCASSPTVGGGGYTFGSGTRLTVV.

The chain is built from TRBV19 and TRBJ1-6, with D perhaps TRBD1 (5 bases). V was clipped by 3 bases and J by 0 bases, with 9 bases between them. Germline V gives CDR1 LNHDA, CDR2 SQIVND (reference sequence). The CDR3 length is 16 residues. The CDR3 DNA reads TGTGCCAGTAGTATCGGGGCAGGCTCCTATAATTCACCCCTCCACTTT. Its translation: CASSIGAGSYNSPLHF.